These T cell receptor beta chains were read from a single sample in a study of tumor and adjacent non-tumor tissue in lung cancer. TCRdb re-derived calls from the multiplex PCR reads in MiXCR, one entry per CDR3 protein. The repertoire includes roughly 75,000 distinct CDR3 sequences, roughly 75% of them detected once, and around a quarter sits in the top ten. Sequencing input: distant non-tumor lung tissue. The source of these receptors is a woman between 50 and 59 years old with non-small cell lung cancer. CDR3s include the opening cysteine and the closing phenylalanine or tryptophan. D genes are given only for firm matches. Part of the rows lack a size; the others show once, few, many or a class for expanded clones.

D: TRBD2; J: TRBJ2-1; V: TRBV24-1; size: NA; DNA: TGTGCCACCAGTCCGGCTAGCGGGAGTCCGACCTACAATGAGCAGTTCTTC; CDR3: CATSPASGSPTYNEQFF
D: NA; J: TRBJ1-3; V: TRBV6-2/TRBV6-3; size: NA; DNA: TGTGACAGTAGGCGGATCGAGAACACCATATATTTT; CDR3: CDSRRIENTIYF
D: TRBD1; J: TRBJ1-5; V: TRBV20-1; size: many; DNA: TGCAGTGCTACCAGCCTGACAGGGGACAATCAGCCCCAGCATTTT; CDR3: CSATSLTGDNQPQHF
D: TRBD2; J: TRBJ2-1; V: TRBV12-3/TRBV12-4; size: NA; DNA: TGTGCCAGCAATTTAAATGATCTAGCGGGAGGCGAGGAGCAGTTCTTC; CDR3: CASNLNDLAGGEEQFF
D: TRBD1; J: TRBJ2-3; V: TRBV11-1; size: NA; DNA: TGTGACAGCAGCTTAACGACCGGGACAGATACACAGTATTTT; CDR3: CDSSLTTGTDTQYF
D: TRBD1; J: TRBJ1-6; V: TRBV28; size: NA; DNA: TGTGCCAGCAGTGGTCCTCGGACAGGCAATAATTCAGCCCTCCACTTT; CDR3: CASSGPRTGNNSALHF
D: NA; J: TRBJ2-3; V: TRBV11-3; size: many; DNA: TGTGTCAGCAGCTTTATGTCGGATACGCAGTATTTT; CDR3: CVSSFMSDTQYF
D: NA; J: TRBJ2-1; V: TRBV11-2; size: NA; DNA: TGTGCCAGCAGCTTAGAGTCTGGCGCAGGGTTGTTCTTC; CDR3: CASSLESGAGLFF
D: NA; J: TRBJ2-1; V: TRBV12-3/TRBV12-4; size: NA; DNA: TGTGCCAGCAGTATACCCCTGACTAGAGGCCTATACAATGAGCAGCTCTTC; CDR3: CASSIPLTRGLYNEQLF
D: TRBD1; J: TRBJ2-2; V: TRBV5-4; size: NA; DNA: TGTGCCAGCAGCAGAACAGGGGGCCCCATTCCAAAAAACACCTGGGAGCTGTTTTTT; CDR3: CASSRTGGPIPKNTWELFF
D: NA; J: TRBJ2-1; V: TRBV4-1; size: NA; DNA: TGCGCCAGCAGCCAAGATCGCACAGTATACCATGAGCAGTTCTTC; CDR3: CASSQDRTVYHEQFF
D: NA; J: TRBJ2-7; V: TRBV20-1; size: NA; DNA: TGCAGAGCCAGGAAGGAGGGAGTGGGATACGAGCAGCACTTC; CDR3: CRARKEGVGYEQHF
D: NA; J: TRBJ1-2; V: TRBV11-2; size: NA; DNA: TGTGTCAGCAGCGCGAACGAAGCTCCTAACTATGGCTACACCTTC; CDR3: CVSSANEAPNYGYTF
D: NA; J: TRBJ2-6; V: TRBV29-1; size: NA; DNA: TGCAGCATTGAGGGTGTCTCTGGAGCCAACGTCCTGACTTTC; CDR3: CSIEGVSGANVLTF
D: TRBD2; J: TRBJ2-7; V: TRBV29-1; size: NA; DNA: TGCAGCGTTCCTAGCGGGAGGAGTCCCTACGAGCAGTACTTC; CDR3: CSVPSGRSPYEQYF
D: NA; J: TRBJ1-2; V: TRBV4-3; size: NA; DNA: TGCGCCAGCAGCCAAGATCACGGGGCTGTCTACTATGGCTACACCTTC; CDR3: CASSQDHGAVYYGYTF
D: NA; J: TRBJ2-7; V: TRBV4-1; size: few; DNA: TGCGCCAGCAGTCAAGATCACGCACCCTCCTACGAGCAGTACTTC; CDR3: CASSQDHAPSYEQYF
D: NA; J: TRBJ2-7; V: TRBV2; size: NA; DNA: TGTGCCAGCAGTACAGGGAGGGGGAACGAGCAGTACTTC; CDR3: CASSTGRGNEQYF
D: NA; J: TRBJ1-2; V: TRBV5-5; size: NA; DNA: TGTGTCAGCAGCGGGGCAGCTAACTATGGCTACACCTTC; CDR3: CVSSGAANYGYTF
D: TRBD2; J: TRBJ2-3; V: TRBV20-1; size: NA; DNA: TGCAGTGTTAGTTTCCAGCCGGGACCAGCGGGGGATACGCAGTATTTT; CDR3: CSVSFQPGPAGDTQYF
D: NA; J: TRBJ2-1; V: TRBV28; size: few; DNA: TGTGCCAGCAGTCCCATATCCCCAGTCAATGAGCAGTTCTTC; CDR3: CASSPISPVNEQFF
D: NA; J: TRBJ1-3; V: TRBV14; size: medium-sized; DNA: TGTGCCAGCAGCCAAGATCACCCGGGTTTGTCTGGAAACACCATATATTTT; CDR3: CASSQDHPGLSGNTIYF
D: TRBD1; J: TRBJ2-2; V: TRBV11-3; size: NA; DNA: TGTGCCATCAGCGCCACCGGGACAGGGTCGTCCGGGGGGCTGTTTTTT; CDR3: CAISATGTGSSGGLFF
D: NA; J: TRBJ1-2; V: TRBV11-2; size: NA; DNA: TGTACCAGCAGCCTGAGACAGGAACTGTTCTATGGTTACAGCTTC; CDR3: CTSSLRQELFYGYSF
D: NA; J: TRBJ1-4; V: TRBV11-2; size: NA; DNA: TGTGCCAGCAGCTCAGGTCTATGGGGATCTCTGTGTTTT; CDR3: CASSSGLWGSLCF
D: TRBD1; J: TRBJ2-5; V: TRBV10-3; size: NA; DNA: TGTGCCATCAATGGACAGGGAGCGGAGACCCAGTACTTC; CDR3: CAINGQGAETQYF
D: TRBD1; J: TRBJ1-2; V: TRBV5-5; size: many; DNA: TGTGCCAGCAGCTTAGGACAGGGCTCGGATGGCTACACCTTC; CDR3: CASSLGQGSDGYTF
D: NA; J: TRBJ2-2; V: TRBV12-3/TRBV12-4; size: many; DNA: TGTGCCAGCAGCCCTAGGAGGGAGAACACCGGGGAGCTGTTTTTT; CDR3: CASSPRRENTGELFF
D: NA; J: TRBJ2-1; V: TRBV7-9; size: many; DNA: TGTGCCAGCAGCTTAGCTGGGAGCTCCTACAATGAGCAGTTCTTC; CDR3: CASSLAGSSYNEQFF
D: NA; J: TRBJ2-7; V: TRBV5-4; size: many; DNA: TGTGCCAGCAGCTACGAGGGCTCCTACGAGCAGTACTTC; CDR3: CASSYEGSYEQYF
D: NA; J: TRBJ2-1; V: TRBV11-2; size: NA; DNA: TGTGTCAGCAGCTTAGAGTCTGGCGTAGGGCAGTTCTTC; CDR3: CVSSLESGVGQFF
D: NA; J: TRBJ1-5; V: TRBV6-6; size: NA; DNA: TGTGCCAGCCAAACGCTGGGCGGTGACAATCAGCCCCAGCATTTT; CDR3: CASQTLGGDNQPQHF
D: TRBD2; J: TRBJ2-5; V: TRBV28; size: NA; DNA: TGTGTCAGCAGTTTCAAGACTAGCGGGAGAGTCGGGAGAGAGACCCAGTACTTC; CDR3: CVSSFKTSGRVGRETQYF
D: NA; J: TRBJ1-2; V: TRBV29-1; size: NA; DNA: TGCAGCGTTGGAGTGGCAGGGTTTGGTTACACCTTC; CDR3: CSVGVAGFGYTF
D: TRBD1; J: TRBJ1-1; V: TRBV7-6; size: NA; DNA: TGTGCCAGCAACTTAGACACAGGGGAAGGGACTGAAACTTTCTTT; CDR3: CASNLDTGEGTETFF
D: NA; J: TRBJ2-2; V: TRBV20-1; size: many; DNA: TGCAGTGCCTCCCCCGCGGGCACCGGGGAGCTGTTTTTT; CDR3: CSASPAGTGELFF
D: NA; J: TRBJ2-2; V: TRBV10-3; size: once; DNA: TGTGTCATCAGAGGTCGCAGGGACACCGGGGAGCTGTTTTTT; CDR3: CVIRGRRDTGELFF
D: TRBD2; J: TRBJ2-1; V: TRBV4-2; size: NA; DNA: TGTGCCAACAGCCGAGATTCGGCTAGCGGGAGTTTGTATGAGCAGTCCTTC; CDR3: CANSRDSASGSLYEQSF
D: NA; J: TRBJ1-6; V: TRBV29-1; size: NA; DNA: TGCAGCGTTGAGATTAGTAATAATTCACCCCTACACTTT; CDR3: CSVEISNNSPLHF
D: NA; J: TRBJ1-1; V: TRBV4-1; size: NA; DNA: TGCGCCAGTAGCCAAGATCGTTACAGGGTGAATACTGAAGCTTTCTTT; CDR3: CASSQDRYRVNTEAFF
D: NA; J: TRBJ2-1; V: TRBV5-4; size: NA; DNA: TGTGCTAGCAGTCCGGGTCCAAGGGGGTCCAGCTCCTACAATGAGCAGTTCTTC; CDR3: CASSPGPRGSSSYNEQFF
D: TRBD1; J: TRBJ2-2; V: TRBV30; size: NA; DNA: TGTGCCTGGGACCGGGGACAGAGCGAGTACGCGAACACCGGGGAGCTGTTTTTT; CDR3: CAWDRGQSEYANTGELFF
D: TRBD1; J: TRBJ2-7; V: TRBV20-1; size: NA; DNA: TGCAATGCTAACGGACAGGGAATCCTAAGTGGTGAGCAATACTTC; CDR3: CNANGQGILSGEQYF
D: NA; J: TRBJ2-3; V: TRBV10-3; size: once; DNA: TGTGTCATCAGTGACTACTATCCCGGTACGCAGTATTTT; CDR3: CVISDYYPGTQYF
D: NA; J: TRBJ2-2; V: TRBV20-1; size: once; DNA: TGCAGTGATGCCCAGGGTAGCGGGGAGCTGTTTTTT; CDR3: CSDAQGSGELFF
D: TRBD2; J: TRBJ2-1; V: TRBV28; size: few; DNA: TGTGCCAGCACTTTAAGGACTAGCGGCTACAATGAGCAGTTCTTC; CDR3: CASTLRTSGYNEQFF
D: TRBD1; J: TRBJ2-7; V: TRBV7-8; size: NA; DNA: TGTGTCTGCAGCTCGACAGGGGGTGGTTGGTACGAGCAGTACTTC; CDR3: CVCSSTGGGWYEQYF
D: NA; J: TRBJ1-3; V: TRBV5-1; size: NA; DNA: TGCGCCAGCAGCTTGGCCAGCTCTGGAAACACCATATATTTT; CDR3: CASSLASSGNTIYF